This TCR beta chain was obtained from a study of blood T cell repertoires in COVID-19. V was shortened by 2 bases and J by 0 bases, with 19 bases between the two germline ends. The CDR3 is 18 amino acids. Germline lookup yields CDR1 PRHDT and CDR2 FYEKMQ (reference sequence). Data came from immunoSEQ multiplex PCR; TCRdb stores just in-frame clones and leaves some out. Of about 90,000 clones listed, roughly nine tenths are singletons. The sequenced sample consisted of peripheral blood. The TCR originated in a man aged 50-60 years with COVID-19, enrolled during active disease. V usage is TRBV13 and J usage is TRBJ1-1; D perhaps matches TRBD1 (5 bases). The CDR3 region has the DNA TGTGCCAGCAGCTTAAAGGAGAAGGTGGGGACTCTGAACACTGAAGCTTTCTTT. It translates to CASSLKEKVGTLNTEAFF.